Presented here are 15 T cell receptor beta chains from one specimen sequenced in a study of control samples from healthy donors and cancer patients. Sequencing was performed with immunoSEQ multiplex PCR; in TCRdb, only in-frame clones are kept and a portion is missing. The table has 60,000 to 75,000 clones, about 83% seen once. Material for sequencing was blood. The receptors come from a man in his sixties in good health.

The chain uses TRBV3-1 (or the pseudogene TRBV3-2) and TRBJ1-1; a possible D gene is TRBD1 (6 bases). Between the trimmed V and J ends, which lost 5 bases and 4 bases, there was a span of 17 bases. Germline values: CDR1 LGHDT, CDR2 YNNKEL (reference sequence). This CDR3 contains 15 residues. The CDR3 nucleotides are TGTGCCAGCAGCTACCCAGGGGTAGGGGGCACTGAAGCTTTCTTT. Protein product: CASSYPGVGGTEAFF.

This chain links TRBV9 with TRBJ2-3, with unresolved D. The CDR3 is 15 amino acids. Trimming took off 3 bases at V and 6 bases at J, with 17 bases between the two ends. Germline V gives CDR1 SGDLS, CDR2 YYNGEE. CDR3 sequence reads: CASSGAALRADTQYF. The CDR3 region has the DNA TGTGCCAGCAGCGGGGCCGCTCTTCGGGCGGATACGCAGTATTTT. Supplemented by reference TRBV9 and TRBJ2-3, the full variable domain reads DSGVTQTPKHLITATGQRVTLRCSPRSGDLSVYWYQQSLDQGLQFLIQYYNGEERAKGNILERFSAQQFPDLHSELNLSSLELGDSALYFCASSGAALRADTQYFGPGTRLTVL.

In this sample, this clone turned up a few times. The genes are TRBV21-1 and TRBJ2-1; the table assigns TRBD1, which was not confirmed against the DNA. TRBV21-1 is a known pseudogene. This CDR3 region has 15 residues. CDR3 DNA sequence: TGTGCCAGCAGCGGACAGGGGAGTAGTTACAATGAGCAGTTCTTC. Residues: CASSGQGSSYNEQFF.

The chain is built from TRBV10-3 and TRBJ1-2, with D unclear. Trimming shortened V by 3 bases and J by 6 bases, and 11 bases separated the two germline ends. CDR3 length equals 13 residues. Germline V gene data show CDR1 as ENHRY and CDR2 as SYGVKD. Here the CDR3 reads CAISERVYDGYTF. The DNA for the CDR3 is TGTGCCATCAGTGAACGGGTCTACGATGGCTACACCTTC.

This clone was seen a single time. This chain connects TRBV6-5 to TRBJ1-5; a possible D gene is TRBD1 (5 bases). V was clipped by 0 bases and J by 7 bases, with 10 bases between them. CDR3 size: 14 residues. Germline values: CDR1 MNHEY, CDR2 SVGAGI. Written as DNA, the CDR3 is TGTGCCAGCAGTTACTCGAGGCAGGGACAGCCCCAGCATTTT. It translates to CASSYSRQGQPQHF.

The rearrangement links TRBV15 to TRBJ1-5; D unresolved. V was clipped by 0 bases and J by 6 bases, with 6 bases between them. This CDR3 region has 13 residues. Germline V lookup: CDR1 LNHNV, CDR2 YYDKDF (reference sequence). The CDR3 DNA sequence: TGTGCCACCAGCAGAGATTATCGTCAGCCCCAGCATTTT. Amino acid sequence: CATSRDYRQPQHF.

V and J are TRBV12-3 or TRBV12-4 and TRBJ1-1; D unresolved. Trimming pared 0 bases from V and 7 bases from J, leaving 6 bases between. This CDR3 has 12 residues. The CDR3 sequence: CASSLARGEAFF. For the CDR3, the DNA is TGTGCCAGCAGTTTAGCGCGAGGTGAAGCTTTCTTT.

The sample holds a few counts of this clone. The rearrangement joins TRBV19 to TRBJ1-5; tentative D call: TRBD1 (6 bases). Germline V gene data show CDR1 as LNHDA and CDR2 as SQIVND (reference sequence). CDR3 length: 15 residues. The V end lost 2 bases, the J end lost 5 bases, and 13 bases lay between the germline ends. The CDR3 spells CASSIIWGGDQPQHF. DNA for the CDR3: TGTGCCAGTAGTATAATATGGGGGGGCGATCAGCCCCAGCATTTT.

This chain uses TRBV11-3 with TRBJ2-3; 14 nucleotides agree with TRBD2. The CDR3 extends over 17 amino acids. Germline loops: CDR1 SGHNT, CDR2 YENEEA. With 5 bases clipped from V and 4 bases from J, the junction kept 8 bases outside the gene matches. The CDR3 is CASSKRLAGGPSDTQYF. CDR3 coding DNA: TGTGCCAGCAGCAAAAGACTAGCGGGAGGGCCGTCAGATACGCAGTATTTT.

The chain has TRBV14 and TRBJ1-4; no firm D call. CDR3 length: 17 residues. V dropped 0 bases and J dropped 0 bases, with 11 bases sitting between them. From germline, CDR1 is SGHDN and CDR2 FVKESK. The CDR3 loop reads CASSQEITSATNEKLFF. CDR3 in DNA: TGTGCCAGCAGCCAAGAAATCACCTCTGCAACTAATGAAAAACTGTTTTTT.

The rearrangement joins TRBV24-1 to TRBJ2-2; TRBD2 aligns across 14 bases. After removal of 4 bases from V and 4 bases from J, the junction contained 4 bases not matched to a gene. CDR1 and CDR2 (germline): KGHDR, SFDVKD. The CDR3 runs 17 residues. For the CDR3, the DNA is TGTGCCACCAGTGACCCGGGACTAGCGGGAGTCACCGGGGAGCTGTTTTTT. Amino acids: CATSDPGLAGVTGELFF.

This clone was counted between two and nine times. The chain links TRBV14 to TRBJ2-7; 11 bases align to TRBD2. J was trimmed by 1 base and V by 0 bases; bases with no gene match: 11. The CDR3 spans 19 residues. Germline V gene sequence: CDR1 SGHDN, CDR2 FVKESK. The CDR3 protein is CASSQDTIRLAGGSYEQYF. The CDR3 DNA reads as TGTGCCAGCAGCCAAGATACCATCAGGCTAGCGGGAGGTTCCTACGAGCAGTACTTC.

On this clone itself: The identical CDR3 is also encoded by other nucleotide sequences in the sample. The rearrangement uses TRBV5-1 and TRBJ2-7; unclear D gene. The CDR3 runs 14 residues. Looked up from germline, CDR1 is SGHRS and CDR2 is YFSETQ. The V gene lost 0 bases and the J gene lost 2 bases, with 9 bases spanning the gap. This chain's CDR3 is CASSLDGYPYEQYF. As DNA, the CDR3 is TGCGCCAGCAGCTTGGATGGGTATCCCTACGAGCAGTACTTC.

V gene TRBV18 combines with J gene TRBJ1-1, with 8 nucleotides matching TRBD1. With 4 bases clipped from V and 3 bases from J, the junction kept 19 bases outside the gene matches. The germline V gene has CDR1 KGHSH and CDR2 LQKENI. This CDR3 has 19 amino acids. Written as DNA, the CDR3 is TGTGCCAGCTCACTTCTATCTGGGAGGCAGGGGGCGCGGGACACTGAAGCTTTCTTT. Translated: CASSLLSGRQGARDTEAFF.

The J gene is TRBJ1-4, the V gene TRBV5-1; D perhaps matches TRBD1 (5 bases). The V gene lost 4 bases and the J gene lost 6 bases, with 19 bases spanning the gap. Per germline, CDR1 SGHRS and CDR2 YFSETQ. CDR3 size: 16 residues. The CDR3, as DNA: TGCGCCAGCAGCAAAGGGCTTACACAGGCATATGAAAAACTGTTTTTT. Encoded protein: CASSKGLTQAYEKLFF. The whole variable domain, remainder taken from reference TRBV5-1 and TRBJ1-4, is KAGVTQTPRYLIKTRGQQVTLSCSPISGHRSVSWYQQTPGQGLQFLFEYFSETQRNKGNFPGRFSGRQFSNSRSEMNVSTLELGDSALYLCASSKGLTQAYEKLFFGSGTQLSVL.